The TCR beta chain under discussion was sequenced for a study of shared clonotypes between healthy human individuals. Study conclusions and caveats: Rarefaction revealed incomplete sorted-subset sequencing despite large depth. Relative to memory subsets, naive subsets generally showed larger estimated richness. Clonotypes which were not shared had lower generation probabilities than clonotypes that all four donors shared.

Template for every sorted-subset replicate PCR totaled about 200 ng DNA, approximately 30,000 T cell genomes. Sequencing was performed with immunoSEQ multiplex PCR; in TCRdb, only in-frame clones are kept and a portion is missing. The sample holds more than 1,200,000 clones, approximately 98.5% seen once. The V gene end was trimmed by 0 bases and the J gene end by 5 bases; junction bases not matched to a gene: 10. The CDR3 spans 17 residues. Per germline, CDR1 SGHDN and CDR2 FVKESK. Details on this clone: Its antigen is undetermined.

The chain combines TRBV14 with TRBJ2-7, with 10 bases that match TRBD1. Sequencing was carried out using naive CD4+ T cells sorted from blood. Noted subset: CD45RA+ positively selected. This sequence was found in a man under 40 in good health. CDR3 residues: CASSQDMAWDRGDEQYF. The CDR3 region has the DNA TGTGCCAGCAGCCAAGATATGGCGTGGGACAGGGGTGACGAGCAGTACTTC.